These 4 T cell receptor beta chains were all obtained from the same sample, sequenced in a study of T cell responses to AZD1222 COVID-19 vaccine. Clones were sequenced by immunoSEQ multiplex PCR, and TCRdb holds only the in-frame ones, with some missing. The sample lists 85,000 to 95,000 clones, 90% seen once, with 8.4% in the top ten. The sample was peripheral blood, taken on day 0 of AZD1222 vaccination. The receptors stem from an adult in good health.

The J gene is TRBJ2-3, the V gene TRBV6-4, with D perhaps given as TRBD1 or TRBD2 (6 bases each). CDR3 length: 15 amino acids. Looked up from germline, CDR1 is MRHNA and CDR2 is SNTAGT. The V gene lost 4 bases and the J gene lost 2 bases, with 13 bases spanning the gap. The CDR3 region is CASSGWGAYTDTQYF. The CDR3 DNA sequence: TGTGCCAGCAGTGGATGGGGGGCCTACACAGATACGCAGTATTTT.

This clone was counted once. Written as DNA, the CDR3 is TGTGCCAGCAGCTTAGACAGAAACTCTGGGGCCAACGTCCTGACTTTC. It yields the protein CASSLDRNSGANVLTF. V and J are TRBV7-2 and TRBJ2-6; D is unresolved. CDR1 is SGHTA and CDR2 is FQGNSA in the germline V gene. The CDR3 extends over 16 amino acids. V lost 1 base to trimming and J lost 0 bases, with 7 bases between them.

The rearrangement joins TRBV6-1 to TRBJ2-7; D ambiguous. The CDR3 extends over 12 amino acids. V was trimmed by 5 bases and J by 6 bases, leaving 11 bases between them. The germline gives CDR1 MNHNS, CDR2 SASEGT. CDR3 sequence: CASSSTPREQYF. DNA of the CDR3: TGTGCCAGCAGTTCGACACCTCGCGAGCAGTACTTC.

The chain recombines TRBV2 with TRBJ1-2, with TRBD1 identical over 8 bases. This CDR3 has 14 residues. Per germline, CDR1 SNHLY and CDR2 FYNNEI. Trimming took 8 bases from V and 2 from J; bases not matched to a gene: 7. The CDR3 loop reads CASDRGGDNYGYTF. Here the CDR3 DNA reads TGTGCCAGCGACAGGGGAGGGGACAACTATGGCTACACCTTC.